Presented here are 2 T cell receptor beta chains from one specimen sequenced in a study of blood T cell repertoires in COVID-19. Sequencing was performed with immunoSEQ multiplex PCR; in TCRdb, only in-frame clones are kept and a portion is missing. The repertoire holds about 140,000 clones, with nearly 85% as singletons. Sequencing input: peripheral blood. All receptors derive from a human donor in a cohort sampled during active COVID-19.

This chain connects TRBV5-4 to TRBJ2-3, with D unresolved. Trimming took off 0 bases at V and 3 bases at J, with 14 bases between the two ends. CDR1 is SGHNT and CDR2 is YYREEE in the germline V gene (reference sequence). CDR3 length: 16 amino acids. CDR3 nucleotide sequence: TGTGCCAGCAGCTTGGTTGTTAACCTTCGGACAGATACGCAGTATTTT. Encoded protein: CASSLVVNLRTDTQYF.

The chain uses TRBV4-1 and TRBJ1-2, with D uncertain. This CDR3 comprises 14 residues. Germline-derived CDR1 and CDR2 are MGHRA and YSYEKL. Between the trimmed V and J ends, which lost 2 bases and 4 bases, there was a span of 11 bases. The CDR3 coding sequence is TGCGCCAGCAGCCAACGCGGGGATCCCTATGGCTACACCTTC. This sequence encodes CASSQRGDPYGYTF.